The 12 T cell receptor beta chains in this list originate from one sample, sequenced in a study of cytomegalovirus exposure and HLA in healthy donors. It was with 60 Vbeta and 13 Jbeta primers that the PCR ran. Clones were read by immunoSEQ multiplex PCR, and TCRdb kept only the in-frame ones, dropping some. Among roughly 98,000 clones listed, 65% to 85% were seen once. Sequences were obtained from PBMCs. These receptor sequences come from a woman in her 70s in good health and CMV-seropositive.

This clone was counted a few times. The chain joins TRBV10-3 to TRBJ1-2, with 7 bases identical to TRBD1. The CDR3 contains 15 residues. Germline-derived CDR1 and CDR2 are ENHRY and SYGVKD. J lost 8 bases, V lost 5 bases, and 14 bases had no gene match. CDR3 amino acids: CAISRDSGLSGGYTF. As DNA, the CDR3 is TGTGCCATCAGTCGGGACAGCGGCCTCTCTGGGGGCTACACCTTC.

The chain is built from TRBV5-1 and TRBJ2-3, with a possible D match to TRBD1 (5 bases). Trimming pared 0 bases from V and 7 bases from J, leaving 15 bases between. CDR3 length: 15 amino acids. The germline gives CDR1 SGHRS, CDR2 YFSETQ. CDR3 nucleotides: TGCGCCAGCAGCTTGGACCGACAGCTCTGGAATACGCAGTATTTT. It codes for CASSLDRQLWNTQYF.

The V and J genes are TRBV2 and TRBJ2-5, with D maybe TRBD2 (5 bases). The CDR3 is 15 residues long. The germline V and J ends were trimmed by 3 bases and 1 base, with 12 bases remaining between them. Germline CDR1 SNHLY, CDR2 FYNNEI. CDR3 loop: CASSEVGVSQETQYF. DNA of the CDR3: TGTGCCAGCAGTGAGGTCGGGGTGTCCCAAGAGACCCAGTACTTC.

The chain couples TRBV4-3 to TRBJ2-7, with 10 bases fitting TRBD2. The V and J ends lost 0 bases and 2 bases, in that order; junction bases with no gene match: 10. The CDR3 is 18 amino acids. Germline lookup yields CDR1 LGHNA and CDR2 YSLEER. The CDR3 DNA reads TGCGCCAGCAGCCAAGATAGATTAGCGGGGGGAATCCCCTACGAGCAGTACTTC. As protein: CASSQDRLAGGIPYEQYF.

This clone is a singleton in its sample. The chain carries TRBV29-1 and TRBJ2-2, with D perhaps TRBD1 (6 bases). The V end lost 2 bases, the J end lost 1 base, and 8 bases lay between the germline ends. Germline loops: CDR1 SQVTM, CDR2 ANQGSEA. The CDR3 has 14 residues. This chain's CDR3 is CSVEPGQNTGELFF. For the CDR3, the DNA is TGCAGCGTTGAACCGGGACAGAACACCGGGGAGCTGTTTTTT.

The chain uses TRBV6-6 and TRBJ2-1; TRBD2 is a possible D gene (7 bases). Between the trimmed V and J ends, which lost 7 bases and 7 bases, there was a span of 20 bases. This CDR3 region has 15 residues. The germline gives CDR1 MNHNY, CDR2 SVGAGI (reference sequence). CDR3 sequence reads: CASIIDGGRMNEQFF. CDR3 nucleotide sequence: TGTGCCAGCATCATCGACGGGGGGCGTATGAATGAGCAGTTCTTC.

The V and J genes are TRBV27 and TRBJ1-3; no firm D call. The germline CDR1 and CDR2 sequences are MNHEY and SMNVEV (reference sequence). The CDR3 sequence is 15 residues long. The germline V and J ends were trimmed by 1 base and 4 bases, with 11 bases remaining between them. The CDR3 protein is CASSLLGSGGNTIYF. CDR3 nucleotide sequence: TGTGCCAGCAGTTTATTAGGGTCGGGAGGAAACACCATATATTTT.

CDR3 in amino acids: CASTRSVLQPQHF. CDR3 nucleotides: TGTGCCAGCACGCGGTCTGTGCTCCAGCCCCAGCATTTT. The chain combines TRBV6-6 with TRBJ1-5, with no clear D. The CDR3 sequence is 13 residues long. The germline V gene has CDR1 MNHNY and CDR2 SVGAGI (reference sequence). V lost 7 bases and J 7 bases, leaving 14 bases between the germline ends.

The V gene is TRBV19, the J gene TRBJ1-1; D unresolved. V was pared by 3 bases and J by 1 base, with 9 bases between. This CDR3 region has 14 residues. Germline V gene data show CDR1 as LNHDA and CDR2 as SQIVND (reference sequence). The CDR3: CASSIPYGNTEAFF. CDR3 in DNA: TGTGCCAGTAGTATCCCGTACGGGAACACTGAAGCTTTCTTT. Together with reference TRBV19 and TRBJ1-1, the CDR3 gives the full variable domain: DGGITQSPKYLFRKEGQNVTLSCEQNLNHDAMYWYRQDPGQGLRLIYYSQIVNDFQKGDIAEGYSVSREKKESFPLTVTSAQKNPTAFYLCASSIPYGNTEAFFGQGTRLTVV.

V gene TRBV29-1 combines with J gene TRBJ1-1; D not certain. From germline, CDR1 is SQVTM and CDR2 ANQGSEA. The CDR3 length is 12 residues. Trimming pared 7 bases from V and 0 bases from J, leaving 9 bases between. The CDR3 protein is CSASNMNTEAFF. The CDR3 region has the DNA TGCAGCGCAAGTAACATGAACACTGAAGCTTTCTTT.

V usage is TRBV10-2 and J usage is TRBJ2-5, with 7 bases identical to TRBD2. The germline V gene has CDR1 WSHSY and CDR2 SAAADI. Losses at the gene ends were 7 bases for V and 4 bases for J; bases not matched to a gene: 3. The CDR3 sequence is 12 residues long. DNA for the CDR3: TGCGCCAGCACGTTAGCGGGAGAGACCCAGTACTTC. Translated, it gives CASTLAGETQYF.

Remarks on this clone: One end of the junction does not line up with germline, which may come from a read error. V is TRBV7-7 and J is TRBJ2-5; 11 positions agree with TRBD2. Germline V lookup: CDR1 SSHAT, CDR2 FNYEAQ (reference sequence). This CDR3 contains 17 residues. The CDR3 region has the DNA TGTGCTAGCAGCTTAACAAATAGCGGGGGGGCCCAAGAGACCCAGTACTTC. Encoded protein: CASSLTNSGGAQETQYF.